The 14 T cell receptor beta chains presented below share a single source sample, sequenced in a study of T cell repertoires in cytomegalovirus infection. TCRdb recomputed calls from the reads with MiXCR, one row per CDR3 protein. This sample has roughly 230,000 distinct CDR3 sequences, with approximately 6.7% found just once. Source material: PBMCs. These TCRs come from a human donor in good health (CMV status not recorded). Some clones in this sample may be carry-over from other donors' samples.

This clonotype was detected only a few times. The V and J genes are TRBV5-4 and TRBJ2-3, with 7 bases identical to TRBD2. The CDR3 extends over 17 amino acids. V shed 4 bases, J shed 8 bases, and the junction held 19 bases outside the gene matches. The germline V gene encodes CDR1 SGHNT and CDR2 YYREEE (reference sequence). The CDR3 loop reads CASSGGKGGRFAGTQYF. CDR3 nucleotide sequence: TGTGCCAGCAGCGGTGGTAAGGGAGGGAGGTTCGCGGGTACGCAGTATTTT.

This clonotype was counted at least ten times. This chain joins TRBV25-1 and TRBJ1-1; 7 bases map to TRBD1. The CDR3 loop spans 16 amino acids. Germline-derived CDR1 and CDR2 are MGHDK and SYGVNS. Trimming removed 5 bases from V and 0 bases from J; junction bases left unmatched: 9. CDR3 in amino acids: CASSTRQGPMNTEAFF. The CDR3 DNA reads TGTGCCAGCAGTACGCGACAGGGACCCATGAACACTGAAGCTTTCTTT.

There are many counts of this clonotype. This chain connects TRBV6-1 to TRBJ2-1; 10 positions match TRBD2. The CDR3 length is 16 residues. Unmatched junction bases numbered 7, after V lost 3 bases and J lost 5 bases. Germline CDR1 is MNHNS and CDR2 is SASEGT. For the CDR3, the DNA is TGTGCCAGCAGTGAGTTGGGGACTAGCGTTCACAATGAGCAGTTCTTC. This gives the protein CASSELGTSVHNEQFF.

This clonotype was detected ten times or more. The gene calls are TRBV30 and TRBJ1-1; 8 bases align to TRBD1. This CDR3 comprises 14 residues. Germline trimming cut 5 bases from V and 3 bases from J; bases unmatched to any gene: 8. Looked up from germline, CDR1 is GTSNPN and CDR2 is SVGIG (reference sequence). The CDR3 region is CAWGGYRGYTEAFF. CDR3 DNA: TGTGCCTGGGGAGGATACAGGGGGTACACTGAAGCTTTCTTT.

This clonotype was seen many times. The genes are TRBV28 and TRBJ1-4; 7 bases are shared with TRBD1. Trimming at V came to 2 bases and at J to 6 bases, leaving 15 bases not matched to a gene. Germline V gene lookup returns CDR1 MDHEN and CDR2 SYDVKM. The CDR3 sequence is 18 residues long. The CDR3 DNA follows: TGTGCCAGCAGTTTAACACCCGGGACCGGGACAGACGATGAAAAACTGTTTTTT. Its protein is CASSLTPGTGTDDEKLFF.

This clonotype was observed many times. This rearrangement joins TRBV27 to TRBJ1-1; 8 nucleotides align to TRBD1. This CDR3 contains 15 residues. CDR1 MNHEY and CDR2 SMNVEV come from the germline V gene (reference sequence). J gave up 5 bases and V 4 bases, and 9 bases lay outside the gene matches. CDR3 nucleotides: TGTGCCAGCAGTTCAGGGGGCGCAGGCCGAACTGAAGCTTTCTTT. As protein: CASSSGGAGRTEAFF.

This clonotype came up many times. The chain combines TRBV4-1 with TRBJ1-4, with D hard to call. The germline V gene encodes CDR1 MGHRA and CDR2 YSYEKL. The CDR3 extends over 14 amino acids. Trimming cost V 1 base and J 4 bases, with 7 bases left between them. The CDR3 region is CASSQADLNEKLFF. Here the CDR3 DNA reads TGCGCCAGCAGCCAAGCGGACCTTAATGAAAAACTGTTTTTT.

This clonotype was observed many times. The V gene is TRBV6-2 or TRBV6-3, the J gene TRBJ1-6; D is unresolved. The V gene lost 0 bases and the J gene lost 7 bases, with 16 bases spanning the gap. Germline V lookup: CDR1 MNHEY, CDR2 SVGEGT. The CDR3 has 17 residues. CDR3 in DNA: TGTGCCAGCAGTTACTCCAATTTCGATCGAGAGAATTCACCCCTCCACTTT. The encoded protein is CASSYSNFDRENSPLHF.

In its sample, this clonotype was seen many times. V usage is TRBV5-1 and J usage is TRBJ1-6, with 7 bases fitting TRBD1. The CDR3 contains 14 residues. CDR1 is SGHRS, CDR2 YFSETQ, per germline. V shed 3 bases and J 10 bases; nucleotides not matched to a gene: 7. The CDR3 reads CASSSQGNGSPLHF. CDR3 DNA sequence: TGCGCCAGCAGCTCACAGGGGAACGGCTCACCCCTCCACTTT.

This clonotype was found many times. The chain employs TRBV12-5 and TRBJ2-7, with D possibly TRBD2 on 5 matching bases. Per germline, CDR1 LGHNT and CDR2 FRNRAP. With 5 bases removed from V and 5 bases from J, the gap between germline ends came to 13 bases. The CDR3 is 13 residues long. CDR3 nucleotides: TGTGCTAGTGGTCGTAGAGGGCCAGACGAGCAGTACTTC. This codes for CASGRRGPDEQYF.

This clonotype occurred once. A much larger clone differs from this one at a single base, so this may be a read error. This rearrangement joins TRBV5-1 to TRBJ2-2; 9 nucleotides line up with TRBD1. Germline values: CDR1 SGHRS, CDR2 YFSETQ. This CDR3 has 16 residues. As DNA, the CDR3 is TGCGCCAGCAGCTTAAGGGGACAGGGAGACACCTGGGAGCTGTTTTTT. It specifies CASSLRGQGDTWELFF. The full variable domain, completed using reference TRBV5-1 and TRBJ2-2, is KAGVTQTPRYLIKTRGQQVTLSCSPISGHRSVSWYQQTPGQGLQFLFEYFSETQRNKGNFPGRFSGRQFSNSRSEMNVSTLELGDSALYLCASSLRGQGDTWELFFGEGSRLTVL.

This clonotype has at least ten counts. The CDR3 reads CASSLVTYKESPLHF. CDR3 bases: TGTGCCAGCAGCTTAGTCACCTATAAGGAATCACCCCTCCACTTT. The chain has TRBV7-2 and TRBJ1-6; no firm D call. The CDR3 spans 15 residues. CDR1 and CDR2 (germline): SGHTA, FQGNSA. Trimming removed 1 base at V and 10 bases at J, with 14 bases between.

This clonotype was detected ten times or more. The rearrangement links TRBV7-2 to TRBJ2-5; TRBD2 agrees at 7 bases. The ends lost 5 bases at V and 7 bases at J; junction bases unmatched: 10. This CDR3 contains 14 residues. In germline, CDR1 is SGHTA, CDR2 FQGNSA. The DNA of the CDR3 is TGTGCCAGCAGCCCACCGGGCGGCGGGGGGACCCAGTACTTC. Translated: CASSPPGGGGTQYF.

This clonotype was seen repeatedly, ten times or more. This chain joins TRBV7-6 and TRBJ1-2; D may be TRBD1 (5 bases). V shed 2 bases and J shed 3 bases, with 13 bases lying between them. The CDR3 sequence is 15 residues long. Germline CDR1 and CDR2: SGHVS and FNYEAQ. CDR3 sequence reads: CASSLIGVEDYGYTF. As DNA, the CDR3 is TGTGCCAGCAGCTTAATAGGGGTAGAAGACTATGGCTACACCTTC.